This T cell receptor (beta chain) is from a study of T-cell reconstitution after alpha-beta-depleted transplantation in children. Using unique molecular identifiers, the investigators prepared the TCRbeta library. Each CDR3 protein is one row after TCRdb ran MiXCR on the PCR reads. Seen here are hundreds of thousands of distinct CDR3 sequences, 13% observed once, and the top ten hold over 3.5%. The germline gives CDR1 SEHNR, CDR2 FQNEAQ (reference sequence). The CDR3 loop spans 12 amino acids. V gave up 4 bases and J gave up 5 bases, with 8 bases separating them. The J gene is TRBJ1-2, the V gene TRBV7-9; D perhaps matches TRBD1 (6 bases). The sample was PBMCs, taken from the stem cell graft. This clonotype originated in a human donor who donated a stem cell graft to a child with Fanconi anemia. DNA for the CDR3: TGTGCCAGCAGCTCCCAGGGGTATGGCTACACCTTC. Translation: CASSSQGYGYTF. The whole variable domain, filled in from reference TRBV7-9 and TRBJ1-2, reads DTGVSQNPRHKITKRGQNVTFRCDPISEHNRLYWYRQTLGQGPEFLTYFQNEAQLEKSRLLSDRFSAERPKGSFSTLEIQRTEQGDSAMYLCASSSQGYGYTFGSGTRLTVV.